The source of this TCR beta chain is a study of regulatory T cells in long-lasting Graves disease. About the research overall: The study counted Graves' disease as persistent given over 5 years of antithyroid drugs and positive TSH receptor antibodies. Whole-study findings and limits: Lower TCR diversity characterized persistent Graves' patients relative to newly diagnosed patients.

HTBI primers from iRepertoire and Arm-PCR of CDR3 regions yielded the TCR beta libraries. Original handling: The study identified 62 TRBV and 11 to 15 TRBJ segments across samples. In TCRdb, the multiplex PCR reads were re-called with MiXCR into one record per CDR3 protein. TCRdb, rather than the study authors, made the V and J calls. The sample comprises 350,000 to 450,000 distinct CDR3 sequences, 21% of which are singletons, and roughly an eighth rests with the top ten. About this clonotype itself: No antigen is known for it.

The CDR3 is 16 amino acids. Germline CDR1 and CDR2: DFQATT and SNEGSKA (reference sequence). V was pared by 7 bases and J by 6 bases, with 17 bases of the junction left unmatched. Time point here: persistent/refractory GD, antithyroid drugs over 5 years with positive TRAb. PBMC-derived RNA was used for the TCR library. The TCR originated in a female donor with Graves disease. Material: peripheral blood mononuclear cells (PBMCs), obtained when the disease was refractory, from a patient treated with antithyroid drugs. The V call is TRBV20-1, the J call TRBJ2-5, with TRBD2 matching over 10 bases. The CDR3 DNA reads TGCAGTGACCCAGGACTAGCGGTGGGGTATAGGAAGACCCAGTACTTC. It translates to CSDPGLAVGYRKTQYF.